The T cell receptor beta chain described here comes from a study of blood T cell repertoires in COVID-19. Seattle patients were enrolled during active infection and followed longitudinally. The ends lost 0 bases at V and 3 bases at J; junction bases unmatched: 3. The CDR3 loop spans 15 amino acids. The germline V gene has CDR1 LGHNA and CDR2 YNFKEQ. Authors' analysis steps: Nucleated cell number was recorded as an estimate derived from reference gene primer amplification. Some clones are missing from TCRdb's copy, which holds only in-frame ones; the method was immunoSEQ multiplex PCR. V, J and clone size were drawn from that table, and D and trimming were deduced from the DNA. This sample has roughly 58,000 clones; approximately 80% occur once, and the top ten carry about 30%.

The V gene is TRBV4-2, the J gene TRBJ2-7; 9 bases fit TRBD2. The receptor was isolated from a man in his 60s with COVID-19, enrolled during active disease. The sequencing input was peripheral blood. Here the CDR3 DNA reads TGTGCCAGCAGCCAAGAATCTAGCGGGGACTACGAGCAGTACTTC. This codes for CASSQESSGDYEQYF.